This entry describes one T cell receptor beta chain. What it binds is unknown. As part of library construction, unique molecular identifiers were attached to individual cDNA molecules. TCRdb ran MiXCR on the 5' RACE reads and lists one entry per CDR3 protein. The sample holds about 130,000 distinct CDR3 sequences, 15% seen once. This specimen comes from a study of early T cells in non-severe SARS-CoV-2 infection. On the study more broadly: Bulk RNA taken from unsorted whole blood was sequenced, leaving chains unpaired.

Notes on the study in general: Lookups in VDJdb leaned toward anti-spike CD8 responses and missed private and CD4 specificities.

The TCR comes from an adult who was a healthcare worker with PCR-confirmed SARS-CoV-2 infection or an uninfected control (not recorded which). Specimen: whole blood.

CDR3 sequence reads: CSVGFGGAYEQYF. The CDR3 bases are TGCAGCGTTGGGTTCGGGGGGGCCTACGAGCAGTACTTC. The chain uses TRBV29-1 and TRBJ2-7, with 8 bases lining up with TRBD2. CDR3 length: 13 amino acids. Germline V gives CDR1 SQVTM, CDR2 ANQGSEA. V dropped 4 bases and J dropped 2; count of bases not matched to a gene: 4.